Below, one T cell receptor beta chain is given with its context. Its specificity is not known. This sample was included in a study of cytomegalovirus exposure and HLA in healthy donors. Study-level points and caveats: In a later analysis, TCR association rates varied by HLA locus: DRB1 most, HLA-C fewest. Several of the most significant clusters were apparently associated with common viral pathogens in a later analysis.

Germline V gene data show CDR1 as MNHNS and CDR2 as SASEGT. V was pared by 1 base and J by 5 bases, with 9 bases of the junction left unmatched. The CDR3 runs to 16 residues. Donors sampled were nominally healthy, though unrecorded immune exposures were likely. The primer mix had 60 Vbeta and 13 Jbeta primers. Generated by immunoSEQ multiplex PCR, the TCRdb table keeps only in-frame clones and is missing some. The sample contains about 160,000 clones, approximately 72% of which appear only once. This sequence was found in a man aged 40-50 years in good health and CMV-seropositive. V is TRBV6-1 and J is TRBJ2-5; 8 positions match TRBD1. The sequenced material came from PBMCs. Written as DNA, the CDR3 is TGTGCCAGCAGTGAAGGGGGCAGGGGGCTTAGGGAGACCCAGTACTTC. Residues: CASSEGGRGLRETQYF.